These 16 T cell receptor beta chains originate from one sample sequenced in a study of pediatric ulcerative colitis. Rectal tissue came from one to two pinch biopsies taken at colonoscopy. Profiled with immunoSEQ multiplex PCR; TCRdb holds only in-frame clones, not every one. This table holds 30,000 or so clones, roughly 81% found once. Material: gut tissue. The receptors were sampled from a boy younger than 18 with mild ulcerative colitis.

V gene TRBV5-4 combines with J gene TRBJ1-1; possible D gene TRBD1, 5 bases. Trimming took 2 bases from V and 5 from J, leaving 16 bases between them. The V gene's germline CDR1 is SGHNT and CDR2 YYREEE (reference sequence). The CDR3 totals 15 residues. CDR3 sequence: CASSLRSGWRTEAFF. Here the CDR3 DNA reads TGTGCCAGCAGCTTACGATCAGGGTGGAGGACTGAAGCTTTCTTT.

J is TRBJ2-3 and V is TRBV5-1; D ambiguous. The CDR3 extends over 13 amino acids. Between the trimmed V and J ends, which lost 0 bases and 4 bases, there was a span of 6 bases. CDR1 SGHRS and CDR2 YFSETQ come from the germline V gene. The DNA for the CDR3 is TGCGCCAGCAGCTTGGGGATGGCAGATACGCAGTATTTT. The encoded protein is CASSLGMADTQYF.

CDR3 nucleotides: TGTGCCAGCAGCTTCCCAGGTGCATACCAAGAGACCCAGTACTTC. Translated, it gives CASSFPGAYQETQYF. This chain joins TRBV5-8 and TRBJ2-5; D remains unclear. CDR3 size: 15 residues. Trimming left V 2 bases short and J 0 bases short, with 11 bases between. Germline CDR1 SGHTS, CDR2 YDEGEE.

The chain combines TRBV7-6 with TRBJ2-7; D possibly uses TRBD1 or TRBD2 (6 bases each). This CDR3 region has 14 residues. Trimming cost V 8 bases and J 5 bases, with 19 bases left between them. Germline CDR1 reads SGHVS; CDR2 reads FNYEAQ. Here the CDR3 reads CASSLGGLRNEQYF. CDR3 coding DNA: TGTGCCAGCTCCCTCGGGGGCTTACGCAACGAGCAGTACTTC. Variable domain in full (rest from reference TRBV7-6 and TRBJ2-7): GAGVSQSPRYKVTKRGQDVALRCDPISGHVSLYWYRQALGQGPEFLTYFNYEAQQDKSGLPNDRFSAERPEGSISTLTIQRTEQRDSAMYRCASSLGGLRNEQYFGPGTRLTVT.

The chain couples TRBV11-2 to TRBJ2-7; 7 bases are shared with TRBD1. Trimming at V came to 3 bases and at J to 3 bases, leaving 20 bases not matched to a gene. The CDR3 is 19 amino acids. In germline, CDR1 is SGHAT, CDR2 FQNNGV. CDR3 sequence reads: CASSLGRVLAQGNLYEQYF. In DNA, the CDR3 is TGTGCCAGCAGCTTGGGGCGGGTATTAGCACAGGGGAATCTCTACGAGCAGTACTTC.

V gene TRBV5-1 combines with J gene TRBJ2-7, with D unresolved. Germline CDR1 reads SGHRS; CDR2 reads YFSETQ. Deletions cut 3 bases from V and 4 bases from J, with 14 bases between. The CDR3 loop spans 14 amino acids. The CDR3 coding sequence is TGCGCCAGCAGCTCCGGAGCCACATCATACGAGCAGTACTTC. Protein: CASSSGATSYEQYF.

CDR3 DNA sequence: TGTGCCAGCAGCGACCGGGACGCATCTGAAGCTTTCTTT. It yields the protein CASSDRDASEAFF. The chain combines TRBV7-6 with TRBJ1-1; maybe TRBD1 (5 bases). V dropped 5 bases and J dropped 6 bases, with 13 bases sitting between them. The CDR3 is 13 residues long. Germline CDR1 is SGHVS and CDR2 is FNYEAQ.

This chain uses TRBV18 with TRBJ2-7, with D possibly TRBD2 on 6 matching bases. Germline CDR1 KGHSH, CDR2 LQKENI. The CDR3 runs to 17 residues. Trimming removed 5 bases from V and 5 bases from J, with 25 bases in between. The CDR3 spells CASSSTPGGAFIDEQYF. For the CDR3, the DNA is TGTGCCAGCTCATCGACCCCAGGAGGGGCATTTATAGACGAGCAGTACTTC.

The chain recombines TRBV11-3 with TRBJ2-5, with no clear D. Germline CDR1 is SGHNT and CDR2 is YENEEA. The CDR3 spans 14 residues. Trimming removed 4 bases at V and 2 bases at J, with 11 bases between. The CDR3 loop reads CASSSGRWQETQYF. The CDR3 DNA sequence: TGTGCCAGCAGCTCCGGACGGTGGCAAGAGACCCAGTACTTC. Together with reference TRBV11-3 and TRBJ2-5, the CDR3 gives the full variable domain: EAGVVQSPRYKIIEKKQPVAFWCNPISGHNTLYWYLQNLGQGPELLIRYENEEAVDDSQLPKDRFSAERLKGVDSTLKIQPAELGDSAVYLCASSSGRWQETQYFGPGTRLLVL.

CDR3 region: CASSLDLSNTEAFF. The CDR3 region has the DNA TGTGCCAGCAGCTTAGACCTCTCGAACACTGAAGCTTTCTTT. This chain joins TRBV7-2 and TRBJ1-1; D unresolved. CDR1 SGHTA and CDR2 FQGNSA come from the germline V gene. Between the trimmed V and J ends, which lost 1 base and 1 base, there was a span of 7 bases. This CDR3 has 14 residues.

The rearrangement uses TRBV4-2 and TRBJ1-5, with TRBD1 matching over 9 bases. Germline V lookup: CDR1 LGHNA, CDR2 YNFKEQ. The trim removed 2 bases at V and 3 bases at J, leaving 5 bases unmatched. The CDR3 extends over 16 amino acids. The CDR3 protein is CASSQSGTGNNQPQHF. The CDR3 coding sequence is TGTGCCAGCAGCCAAAGTGGGACAGGGAACAATCAGCCCCAGCATTTT.

This clone has more than one count but fewer than ten. The V gene is TRBV6-5, the J gene TRBJ1-6; no clear D gene. Looked up from germline, CDR1 is MNHEY and CDR2 is SVGAGI. Trimming stripped 0 bases from V and 7 bases from J, with 13 bases between. The CDR3 loop spans 16 amino acids. The CDR3 region has the DNA TGTGCCAGCAGTTACTCTGGCAGCTGGCAGAATTCACCCCTCCACTTT. Encoded protein: CASSYSGSWQNSPLHF.

The genes are TRBV7-9 and TRBJ1-6, with D possibly being TRBD1 (5 bases). CDR3 length: 14 amino acids. V was shortened by 4 bases and J by 4 bases, with 8 bases between the two germline ends. CDR1 and CDR2 (germline): SEHNR, FQNEAQ (reference sequence). The CDR3 DNA is TGTGCCAGCAGCTACGGACAATATAATTCACCCCTCCACTTT. Amino acids: CASSYGQYNSPLHF.

The rearrangement joins TRBV2 to TRBJ1-2, with 8 bases fitting TRBD1. V shed 6 bases, J shed 12 bases, and the junction held 9 bases outside the gene matches. Germline-derived CDR1 and CDR2 are SNHLY and FYNNEI. CDR3 size: 12 residues. The CDR3 DNA reads as TGTGCCAGCAGCCCCGACAGGGGCCCTCACACCTTC. This encodes CASSPDRGPHTF.

This clone was detected once. The genes are TRBV5-5 and TRBJ2-6; D is undetermined. The CDR3 totals 14 residues. From germline, CDR1 is SGHKS and CDR2 YYEKEE (reference sequence). Trimming removed 5 bases at V and 0 bases at J, with 6 bases between. CDR3 bases: TGTGCCAGCAGTGGACCCTCTGGGGCCAACGTCCTGACTTTC. This translates into CASSGPSGANVLTF.

The chain links TRBV25-1 to TRBJ1-4; D perhaps matches TRBD1 (5 bases). CDR1 is MGHDK and CDR2 is SYGVNS in the germline V gene. V lost 9 bases to trimming and J lost 12 bases, with 14 bases between them. This CDR3 comprises 11 residues. This CDR3 is CASRSGQELFF. CDR3 sequence (DNA): TGTGCCAGTCGATCAGGGCAGGAACTGTTTTTT.